This T cell receptor beta chain emerged from a study of T cell responses to AZD1222 COVID-19 vaccine. General study results and limits: Repertoires in all cases were sampled only once the peak T cell response had passed. At study baseline, merely several AZD1222 recipients were seropositive.

Using immunoSEQ multiplex PCR, the repertoire was profiled, and TCRdb retains in-frame clones only, with some absent. The table has roughly 150,000 clones, approximately 92% seen once. Points on this clone: Its specificity is unknown.

The CDR3 runs to 13 residues. Germline trimming cut 5 bases from V and 3 bases from J; bases unmatched to any gene: 0. V usage is TRBV12-3 or TRBV12-4 and J usage is TRBJ1-3; 8 nucleotides align to TRBD1. The clonotype comes from an adult in good health. Sequences were derived from peripheral blood, sampled on day 0 of AZD1222 vaccination. The CDR3 sequence is CASSDRGGNTIYF. Written as DNA, the CDR3 is TGTGCCAGCAGTGACAGGGGTGGAAACACCATATATTTT.